The sequence of this TCR beta chain was determined in a study of blood T cells in healthy people across ages. Germline lookup yields CDR1 LGHNA and CDR2 YNFKEQ. The CDR3 contains 15 residues. V was trimmed by 1 base and J by 9 bases, leaving 13 bases between them. A J-beta primer mix and a sample-barcoded 5' primer were used in a second PCR of roughly 6 to 11 cycles. MiXCR was run by TCRdb on the 5' RACE reads, yielding one entry per CDR3 protein. Among 910,000 or so distinct CDR3 sequences, 51% were seen once, and the ten largest hold about a fifth. What was sequenced was blood. V is TRBV4-2 and J is TRBJ1-6; TRBD1 is a possible D gene (6 bases). The sequence came from a woman in her sixties in good health. CDR3 nucleotide sequence: TGTGCCAGCAGCCAAGGGGCGACAGGAGTTTCACCCCTCCACTTT. It yields the protein CASSQGATGVSPLHF.